The text below deals with one TCR beta chain. Its cognate antigen is unknown. This entry is derived from a study of Tregs in tolerant kidney transplant recipients. Looking at the study overall: CD4+CD25+CD127- cells came from roughly three-day belatacept mixed lymphocyte reactions, some with approximately five-day graft donor restimulation. Study conclusions and caveats: The most relevant donor-specific Treg TCRbeta repertoire apparently came from expansion with activated donor B cells. Validation in larger populations is needed because few patients were studied.

V lost 3 bases, J lost 7 bases, and 13 bases lay in between. The CDR3 length is 14 residues. Germline CDR1 MGHDK, CDR2 SYGVNS. Assay used: immunoSEQ multiplex PCR; TCRdb lists only in-frame clones, some missing. The sample has about 44,000 clones; around 95% are singletons. The chain employs TRBV25-1 and TRBJ2-1, with D perhaps TRBD1 (6 bases). The clonotype comes from a human donor in good health. The sequenced sample was Tregs from blood cultured with allogeneic cells. In DNA form, the CDR3 reads TGTGCCAGCAGTGAGCCGAACAGGGCGAATGAGCAGTTCTTC. Amino acids: CASSEPNRANEQFF. Complete variable domain (other parts from reference TRBV25-1 and TRBJ2-1): EADIYQTPRYLVIGTGKKITLECSQTMGHDKMYWYQQDPGMELHLIHYSYGVNSTEKGDLSSESTVSRIRTEHFPLTLESARPSHTSQYLCASSEPNRANEQFFGPGTRLTVL.